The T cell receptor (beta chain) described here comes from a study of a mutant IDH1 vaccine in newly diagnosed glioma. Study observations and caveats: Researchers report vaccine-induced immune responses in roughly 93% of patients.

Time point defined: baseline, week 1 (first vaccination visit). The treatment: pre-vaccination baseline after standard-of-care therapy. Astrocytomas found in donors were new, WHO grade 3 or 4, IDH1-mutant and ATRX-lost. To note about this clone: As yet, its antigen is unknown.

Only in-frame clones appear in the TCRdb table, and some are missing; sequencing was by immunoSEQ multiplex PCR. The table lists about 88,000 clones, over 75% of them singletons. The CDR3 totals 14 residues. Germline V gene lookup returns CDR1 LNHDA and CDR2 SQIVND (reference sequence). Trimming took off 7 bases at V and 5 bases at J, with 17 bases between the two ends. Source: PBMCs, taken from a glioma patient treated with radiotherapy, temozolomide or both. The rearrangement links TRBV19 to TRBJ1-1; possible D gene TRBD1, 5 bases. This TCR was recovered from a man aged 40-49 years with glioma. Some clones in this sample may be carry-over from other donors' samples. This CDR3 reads CASTTGRSGTEAFF. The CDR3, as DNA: TGTGCCAGTACCACGGGACGCTCGGGGACTGAAGCTTTCTTT.